This T cell receptor (beta chain) was sequenced in a study of shared clonotypes between healthy human individuals. Study-level results: Researchers found naive subsets generally carried larger estimated richness than memory subsets. At large depth, rarefaction still showed sorted-subset sequencing to be incomplete.

A remark on this clone: Its specificity is unknown.

Methods used by the authors: For the immunoSEQ data, sequences were junction-only without quality scores, so filtering differed. Method: immunoSEQ multiplex PCR; TCRdb's copy keeps in-frame clones and lacks some. The DNA was the basis for D and trimming; V, J and clone size are from that table. The sample contains hundreds of thousands of clones, 90% to 95% of which appear only once. Only CD45RO-negative cells positively selected for CCR7 counted as naive CD8 cells, so terminally differentiated effector memory CD45RA+ cells were excluded. The CDR3 length is 15 residues. V lost 3 bases and J 3 bases, leaving 11 bases between the germline ends.

The TCR sequence derives from a man aged 25 to 45 in good health. This chain joins TRBV23-1 and TRBJ1-4; weak D call: TRBD1 (5 bases). TRBV23-1 is recorded as an ORF, its role being uncertain. The specimen sequenced was naive CD8+ T cells sorted from blood. The CDR3 loop reads CASSHRPGANEKLFF. For the CDR3, the DNA is TGCGCCAGCAGTCACCGGCCGGGGGCTAATGAAAAACTGTTTTTT.